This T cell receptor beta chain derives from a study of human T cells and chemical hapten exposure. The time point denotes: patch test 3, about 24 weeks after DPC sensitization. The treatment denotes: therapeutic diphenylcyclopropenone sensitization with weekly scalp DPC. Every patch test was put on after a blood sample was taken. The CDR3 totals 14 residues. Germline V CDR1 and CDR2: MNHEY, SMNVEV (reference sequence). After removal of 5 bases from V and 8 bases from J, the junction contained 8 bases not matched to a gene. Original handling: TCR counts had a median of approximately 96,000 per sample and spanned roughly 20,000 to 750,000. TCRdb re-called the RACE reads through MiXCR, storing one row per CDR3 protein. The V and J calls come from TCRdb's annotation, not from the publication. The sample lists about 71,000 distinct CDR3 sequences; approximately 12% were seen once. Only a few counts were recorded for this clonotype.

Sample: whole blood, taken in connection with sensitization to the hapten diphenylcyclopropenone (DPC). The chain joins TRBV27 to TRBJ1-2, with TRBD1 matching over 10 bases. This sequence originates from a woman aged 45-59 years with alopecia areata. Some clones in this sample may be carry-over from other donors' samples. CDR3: CASSPRQGAQGYTF. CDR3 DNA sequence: TGTGCCAGCAGTCCGAGACAGGGGGCGCAAGGCTACACCTTC.